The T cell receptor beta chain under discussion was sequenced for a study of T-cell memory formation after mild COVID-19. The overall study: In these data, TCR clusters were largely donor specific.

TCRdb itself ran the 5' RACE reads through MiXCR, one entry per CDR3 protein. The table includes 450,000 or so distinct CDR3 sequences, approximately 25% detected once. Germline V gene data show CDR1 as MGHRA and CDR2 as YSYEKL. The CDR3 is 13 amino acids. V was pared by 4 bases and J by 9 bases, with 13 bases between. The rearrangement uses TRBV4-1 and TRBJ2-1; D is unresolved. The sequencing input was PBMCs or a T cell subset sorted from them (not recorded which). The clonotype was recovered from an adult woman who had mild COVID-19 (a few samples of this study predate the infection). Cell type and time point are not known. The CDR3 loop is CASSRGPGTEQFF. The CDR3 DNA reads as TGCGCCAGCAGCCGAGGACCTGGCACTGAGCAGTTCTTC.